A selection of T cell receptor beta chains follows, all from one sample in a study of cytomegalovirus exposure and HLA in healthy donors. The repertoire was sequenced with immunoSEQ multiplex PCR; TCRdb's copy has only in-frame clones and lacks some. The sample has about 270,000 clones, under 80% seen once. The specimen sequenced was PBMCs. Receptors were obtained from a female donor in good health and CMV-seronegative. The CDR3 runs from the conserved cysteine through the conserved F or W. A D gene is named only where the DNA matches it firmly. Rows give clone size only sometimes, using once, few, many, or a class for an expanded clone.

abundance: NA; d_gene: NA; j_gene: TRBJ2-7; v_gene: TRBV7-9; CDR3aa: CSSSLAQSPYEQYF; CDR3nt: TGTTCCAGCAGCTTAGCGCAGTCCCCCTACGAGCAGTACTTC
abundance: NA; d_gene: TRBD1; j_gene: TRBJ1-2; v_gene: TRBV5-1; CDR3aa: CASSLEGAGYGYTF; CDR3nt: TGCGCCAGCAGCTTGGAGGGGGCAGGGTATGGCTACACCTTC
abundance: few; d_gene: NA; j_gene: TRBJ2-7; v_gene: TRBV28; CDR3aa: CASSPWGRQHYEQYF; CDR3nt: TGTGCCAGCAGCCCCTGGGGGCGACAGCACTACGAGCAGTACTTC
abundance: once; d_gene: TRBD2; j_gene: TRBJ2-7; v_gene: TRBV7-9; CDR3aa: CSSSQRGDEQYF; CDR3nt: TGTTCCAGCAGCCAACGGGGGGACGAGCAGTACTTC
abundance: NA; d_gene: NA; j_gene: TRBJ2-3; v_gene: TRBV28; CDR3aa: CASSLTDTQYF; CDR3nt: TGTGCCAGCAGCCTCACAGATACGCAGTATTTT
abundance: NA; d_gene: TRBD1; j_gene: TRBJ2-3; v_gene: TRBV27; CDR3aa: CASSDRVIGDTQYF; CDR3nt: TGTGCCAGCAGCGACAGGGTAATTGGAGATACGCAGTATTTT
abundance: NA; d_gene: TRBD1; j_gene: TRBJ1-2; v_gene: TRBV5-6; CDR3aa: CASSLEQQGYGYTF; CDR3nt: TGTGCCAGCAGCTTGGAACAACAGGGGTATGGCTACACCTTC
abundance: NA; d_gene: NA; j_gene: TRBJ2-3; v_gene: TRBV4-2; CDR3aa: CASSQAAGYTDTQYF; CDR3nt: TGTGCCAGCAGCCAAGCAGCGGGCTACACAGATACGCAGTATTTT
abundance: NA; d_gene: TRBD2; j_gene: TRBJ2-1; v_gene: TRBV7-2; CDR3aa: CASSLGVWYSGRAFF; CDR3nt: TGTGCCAGCAGCTTAGGAGTTTGGTACAGCGGGAGGGCCTTCTTC
abundance: once; d_gene: NA; j_gene: TRBJ1-2; v_gene: TRBV20-1; CDR3aa: CSAFGQGYTF; CDR3nt: TGCAGTGCATTTGGACAGGGCTACACCTTC
abundance: few; d_gene: TRBD2; j_gene: TRBJ2-7; v_gene: TRBV19; CDR3aa: CASSGGVEQYF; CDR3nt: TGTGCCAGTAGTGGGGGGGTCGAGCAGTACTTC
abundance: NA; d_gene: TRBD2; j_gene: TRBJ2-1; v_gene: TRBV28; CDR3aa: CASSLLRGSSYNEQFF; CDR3nt: TGTGCCAGCAGTCTACTGCGGGGGAGCTCCTACAATGAGCAGTTCTTC
abundance: NA; d_gene: TRBD2; j_gene: TRBJ2-1; v_gene: TRBV6-4; CDR3aa: CASSDSLAGAADEQFF; CDR3nt: TGTGCCAGCAGTGACTCGCTAGCGGGAGCGGCGGATGAGCAGTTCTTC
abundance: NA; d_gene: TRBD2; j_gene: TRBJ2-7; v_gene: TRBV11-2; CDR3aa: CASSFGLLRTSGTSYEQYF; CDR3nt: TGTGCCAGCAGCTTTGGCCTTCTTCGGACTAGCGGTACTTCCTACGAGCAGTACTTC
abundance: NA; d_gene: NA; j_gene: TRBJ2-1; v_gene: TRBV6-4; CDR3aa: CASSDSTRDEQFF; CDR3nt: TGTGCCAGCAGTGACTCGACTCGAGATGAGCAGTTCTTC
abundance: NA; d_gene: TRBD2; j_gene: TRBJ2-7; v_gene: TRBV5-1; CDR3aa: CASSPRTSGDYEQYF; CDR3nt: TGCGCCAGCAGCCCAAGGACTAGCGGAGACTACGAGCAGTACTTC
abundance: NA; d_gene: TRBD1; j_gene: TRBJ2-1; v_gene: TRBV7-9; CDR3aa: CASSSGTVLYNEQFF; CDR3nt: TGTGCCAGCAGCTCGGGGACAGTTCTCTACAATGAGCAGTTCTTC
abundance: NA; d_gene: NA; j_gene: TRBJ2-7; v_gene: TRBV7-9; CDR3aa: CASTPSRGSSYEQYF; CDR3nt: TGTGCCAGCACCCCGTCCCGCGGAAGCTCCTACGAGCAGTACTTC
abundance: once; d_gene: TRBD2; j_gene: TRBJ2-2; v_gene: TRBV30; CDR3aa: CAWRGLAGATGELFF; CDR3nt: TGTGCCTGGAGGGGACTAGCGGGAGCCACCGGGGAGCTGTTTTTT
abundance: NA; d_gene: NA; j_gene: TRBJ2-7; v_gene: TRBV10-3; CDR3aa: CAISAPSDTPSSYEQYF; CDR3nt: TGTGCCATCAGCGCCCCCTCTGACACACCAAGCTCCTACGAGCAGTACTTC
abundance: NA; d_gene: TRBD1; j_gene: TRBJ2-1; v_gene: TRBV6-5; CDR3aa: CASSWTGNEQFF; CDR3nt: TGTGCCAGCAGTTGGACAGGGAATGAGCAGTTCTTC
abundance: few; d_gene: NA; j_gene: TRBJ1-1; v_gene: TRBV28; CDR3aa: CASSLVRGGSSEAFF; CDR3nt: TGTGCCAGCAGTTTAGTCAGGGGCGGGAGCAGTGAAGCTTTCTTT
abundance: few; d_gene: NA; j_gene: TRBJ2-5; v_gene: TRBV20-1; CDR3aa: CSATQETQYF; CDR3nt: TGCAGTGCCACACAAGAGACCCAGTACTTC
abundance: NA; d_gene: TRBD2; j_gene: TRBJ2-3; v_gene: TRBV5-1; CDR3aa: CASSAGGGTDTQYF; CDR3nt: TGCGCCAGCAGCGCGGGGGGGGGCACAGATACGCAGTATTTT
abundance: NA; d_gene: NA; j_gene: TRBJ1-3; v_gene: TRBV15; CDR3aa: CATRGDLGRARNTIYF; CDR3nt: TGTGCCACCAGAGGAGATCTCGGCAGGGCAAGAAACACCATATATTTT
abundance: NA; d_gene: TRBD2; j_gene: TRBJ2-5; v_gene: TRBV6-1; CDR3aa: CASQLAGGRETQYF; CDR3nt: TGTGCCAGTCAGCTAGCGGGGGGCCGAGAGACCCAGTACTTC
abundance: once; d_gene: NA; j_gene: TRBJ2-3; v_gene: TRBV27; CDR3aa: CASSLIPSDTQYF; CDR3nt: TGTGCCAGCAGTTTAATCCCGTCGGATACGCAGTATTTT
abundance: NA; d_gene: TRBD1; j_gene: TRBJ1-2; v_gene: TRBV19; CDR3aa: CASSITGGQGGYGYTF; CDR3nt: TGTGCCAGTAGTATAACTGGGGGACAGGGAGGCTATGGCTACACCTTC